The clone carrying this TCR beta chain was observed once. The CDR3 is 14 residues long. V dropped 3 bases and J dropped 0 bases, with 6 bases sitting between them. Germline V gives CDR1 SEHNR, CDR2 FQNEAQ (reference sequence). This record belongs to a study of T cell responses to AZD1222 COVID-19 vaccine. Produced via immunoSEQ multiplex PCR; TCRdb's table is partial and in-frame only. Of approximately 100,000 clones in the sample, about 91% were seen once. This rearrangement joins TRBV7-9 to TRBJ1-3, with D unresolved. Sequencing used peripheral blood, obtained on day 0 of AZD1222 vaccination. This receptor was identified in an adult in good health. CDR3 sequence reads: CASSLGISGNTIYF. The CDR3 DNA sequence: TGTGCCAGCAGCTTGGGGATCTCTGGAAACACCATATATTTT.